The next 13 T cell receptor beta chains were all read from a single sample in a study of OX40 agonist ivuxolimab in advanced cancers. Libraries were prepared through the immunoSEQ multiplex PCR assay. In its TCRdb copy, this immuneACCESS table keeps in-frame sequences only and misses some clones. Where compared with another copy, unresolved V genes explain less than half of these, and the others have no known cause. Counted in this sample were some 60,000 clones; approximately 90% of them appeared once. The ten largest clones capture around 1.8% of the sample. This material consisted of CD4+ or CD8+ T cells sorted from blood, taken in a trial of the OX40 agonist ivuxolimab. The receptors originated from an adult with an advanced solid tumor such as melanoma, head and neck, liver or kidney cancer.

The V call is TRBV4-3, the J call TRBJ2-3; D is possibly TRBD1 or TRBD2 (6 bases each). Germline-derived CDR1 and CDR2 are LGHNA and YSLEER. Trimming removed 0 bases from V and 3 bases from J, with 10 bases in between. There are 15 residues in the CDR3. CDR3 protein: CASSQEWGATDTQYF. The CDR3 nucleotides read TGCGCCAGCAGCCAAGAATGGGGGGCTACAGATACGCAGTATTTT.

This chain links TRBV6-1 with TRBJ1-5, with 9 bases fitting TRBD1. CDR1 MNHNS and CDR2 SASEGT come from the germline V gene. Losses at the gene ends were 6 bases for V and 9 bases for J; bases not matched to a gene: 9. The CDR3 length is 14 residues. Written as DNA, the CDR3 is TGTGCCAGCAGCGAGGGACAGGGTAGGCGGCCCCAGCATTTT. Translation: CASSEGQGRRPQHF.

The chain employs TRBV4-2 and TRBJ2-3; a possible D gene is TRBD2 (6 bases). V lost 3 bases, J lost 1 base, and 20 bases lay in between. Germline values: CDR1 LGHNA, CDR2 YNFKEQ. The CDR3 contains 18 residues. The CDR3, as DNA: TGTGCCAGCAGCCACGCGGCGGTTGTGGGGGGAGGCACAGATACGCAGTATTTT. Amino acid sequence: CASSHAAVVGGGTDTQYF.

The V gene is TRBV4-1, the J gene TRBJ1-1, with a tentative D call TRBD1 (5 bases). CDR1 MGHRA and CDR2 YSYEKL come from the germline V gene. V lost 3 bases to trimming and J lost 0 bases, with 20 bases between them. The CDR3 is 18 amino acids. CDR3 bases: TGCGCCAGCAGCCAGACGCGGGGCAGGGCCTTCATGAACACTGAAGCTTTCTTT. The encoded protein is CASSQTRGRAFMNTEAFF.

This rearrangement joins TRBV11-3 to TRBJ2-5; D possibly corresponds to TRBD1 (6 bases). The CDR3 is made up of 13 amino acids. The germline V gene encodes CDR1 SGHNT and CDR2 YENEEA. V lost 5 bases, J lost 5 bases, and 12 bases lay in between. The CDR3 DNA reads TGTGCCAGCAGCGTTACAGGGCTGGAGACCCAGTACTTC. As protein: CASSVTGLETQYF.

The rearrangement links TRBV7-2 to TRBJ2-7; the D gene could be TRBD1 or TRBD2 (5 bases each). Germline CDR1 and CDR2: SGHTA and FQGNSA. This CDR3 has 14 amino acids. V gave up 4 bases and J gave up 0 bases, with 10 bases separating them. CDR3 DNA sequence: TGTGCCAGCAGCTCTCAGGGAGACTCCTACGAGCAGTACTTC. Its protein is CASSSQGDSYEQYF.

The chain carries TRBV27 and TRBJ2-3; possibly TRBD2 for D (5 bases). Germline CDR1 is MNHEY and CDR2 is SMNVEV (reference sequence). This CDR3 comprises 14 residues. V lost 3 bases, J lost 2 bases, and 9 bases lay in between. The CDR3 region has the DNA TGTGCCAGCAGTTTTGTGGGAGCCACAGATACGCAGTATTTT. It translates to CASSFVGATDTQYF.

The chain uses TRBV19 and TRBJ2-1; 8 nucleotides line up with TRBD2. V lost 5 bases and J lost 12; bases outside the gene matches: 12. The length of the CDR3 is 14 residues. Germline CDR1 reads LNHDA; CDR2 reads SQIVND (reference sequence). CDR3 residues: CASSPAGVYTVQFF. DNA of the CDR3: TGTGCCAGTAGTCCAGCGGGAGTTTATACGGTGCAGTTCTTC.

This chain connects TRBV5-4 to TRBJ1-1, with 8 positions matching TRBD1. With V trimmed by 4 bases and J by 5 bases, 13 bases remained unmatched. The CDR3 is 16 amino acids. Germline-derived CDR1 and CDR2 are SGHNT and YYREEE (reference sequence). DNA for the CDR3: TGTGCCAGCAGCCCGGGACAGGTGGTCCGTGAGACTGAAGCTTTCTTT. Its protein is CASSPGQVVRETEAFF. Combining the CDR3 with reference TRBV5-4 and TRBJ1-1 gives the whole variable domain ETGVTQSPTHLIKTRGQQVTLRCSSQSGHNTVSWYQQALGQGPQFIFQYYREEENGRGNFPPRFSGLQFPNYSSELNVNALELDDSALYLCASSPGQVVRETEAFFGQGTRLTVV.

The rearrangement links TRBV28 to TRBJ1-6; D is undetermined. Trimming took 5 bases from V and 7 from J, leaving 15 bases between them. The CDR3 contains 15 residues. Germline-derived CDR1 and CDR2 are MDHEN and SYDVKM. DNA of the CDR3: TGTGCCAGCAGTCCCGCCGGGGAATGGAATTCACCCCTCCACTTT. It is translated as CASSPAGEWNSPLHF. Complete variable domain (other parts from reference TRBV28 and TRBJ1-6): DVKVTQSSRYLVKRTGEKVFLECVQDMDHENMFWYRQDPGLGLRLIYFSYDVKMKEKGDIPEGYSVSREKKERFSLILESASTNQTSMYLCASSPAGEWNSPLHFGNGTRLTVT.

V is TRBV28 and J is TRBJ1-4, with 8 bases matching TRBD1. There are 15 residues in the CDR3. V lost 3 bases, J lost 8 bases, and 8 bases stayed unmatched. Per germline, CDR1 MDHEN and CDR2 SYDVKM. CDR3 sequence: CASSFPGQGGEKLFF. The CDR3, as DNA: TGTGCCAGCAGTTTTCCTGGACAGGGAGGAGAAAAACTGTTTTTT.

The V and J genes are TRBV5-6 and TRBJ1-4; D might be TRBD1 (6 bases). With 0 bases removed from V and 5 bases from J, the gap between germline ends came to 14 bases. The CDR3 runs to 16 residues. CDR1 is SGHDT and CDR2 is YYEEEE in the germline V gene. In DNA form, the CDR3 reads TGTGCCAGCAGCTTGGAAGGACGGACAGAGAATGAAAAACTGTTTTTT. It codes for CASSLEGRTENEKLFF.

The rearrangement joins TRBV5-4 to TRBJ2-5; no firm D call. The J call may be mistaken, given a closer DNA end match to TRBJ2-7. This CDR3 region has 15 residues. CDR1 is SGHNT, CDR2 YYREEE, per germline (reference sequence). This chain's CDR3 is CASSLDGQSLYEQYF. Written as DNA, the CDR3 is TGTGCCAGCAGCTTGGACGGTCAGAGCTTATACGAGCAGTACTTC.